The rows below give T cell receptor beta chains drawn from one sample of a study of cytomegalovirus exposure and HLA in healthy donors. The data were produced by immunoSEQ multiplex PCR, yet TCRdb's version contains in-frame clones alone and is incomplete. The table lists about 120,000 clones, 50% to 65% of them singletons. What was sequenced was PBMCs. These receptors were taken from a man aged 35-49 years in good health and CMV-seropositive. CDR3s include the opening cysteine and the closing phenylalanine or tryptophan. The D gene is left open where the match is weak. Clone size is given for some rows only: seen once, a few or many times, or a class if the clone is expanded.

length: 22
V: TRBV28
size: -
J: TRBJ2-5
D: TRBD1
DNA: TGTGCCAGCAGCCCTCGGACAGGGGGGCGAACCGACGTAACCTTGCTAAAAGAGACCCAGTACTTC
CDR3: CASSPRTGGRTDVTLLKETQYF

length: 13
V: TRBV5-1
size: -
J: TRBJ2-7
D: TRBD1
DNA: TGCGCCAGCAGTAAGGGGACAGACTACGAGCAGTACTTC
CDR3: CASSKGTDYEQYF

length: 14
V: TRBV9
size: -
J: TRBJ1-2
D: -
DNA: TGTGCCAGCAGCGTAGCTGGCGGATACTATGGCTACACCTTC
CDR3: CASSVAGGYYGYTF

length: 17
V: TRBV5-1
size: -
J: TRBJ2-2
D: TRBD1
DNA: TGCGCCAGCAGCCGGGACAGTCTAAGACAAAACACCGGGGAGCTGTTTTTT
CDR3: CASSRDSLRQNTGELFF

length: 12
V: TRBV30
size: -
J: TRBJ1-3
D: -
DNA: TGTGCCTGGGGCACCTCTGGAAACACCATATATTTT
CDR3: CAWGTSGNTIYF

length: 13
V: TRBV18
size: -
J: TRBJ1-2
D: -
DNA: TGTGCCAGCTCACCATACGGGGATTATGGCTACACCTTC
CDR3: CASSPYGDYGYTF

length: 17
V: TRBV18
size: few
J: TRBJ2-3
D: -
DNA: TGTGCCAGCTCACCCATGTCGGGGTCCCCTACCACAGATACGCAGTATTTT
CDR3: CASSPMSGSPTTDTQYF

length: 14
V: TRBV5-1
size: -
J: TRBJ1-5
D: -
DNA: TGCGCCAGCAGCTTGGAGGGGCCCAATCAGCCCCAGCATTTT
CDR3: CASSLEGPNQPQHF

length: 17
V: TRBV19
size: few
J: TRBJ1-4
D: TRBD1
DNA: TGTGCCAGTAGTACCTGGACAGGGGGCGCAGCGAATGAAAAACTGTTTTTT
CDR3: CASSTWTGGAANEKLFF

length: 14
V: TRBV5-4
size: -
J: TRBJ2-7
D: TRBD2
DNA: TGTGCCAGCAGGCCCGGGACTAGCGACGGGGAGCAGTACTTC
CDR3: CASRPGTSDGEQYF

length: 14
V: TRBV19
size: -
J: TRBJ2-5
D: -
DNA: TGTGCCAGTAGTTTGAGGGTTCTCCAAGAGACCCAGTACTTC
CDR3: CASSLRVLQETQYF

length: 15
V: TRBV5-4
size: few
J: TRBJ2-1
D: TRBD1
DNA: TGTGCCAGCAGCTCGGGACAGACAAGTTACGATGAGCAGTTCTTC
CDR3: CASSSGQTSYDEQFF

length: 15
V: TRBV5-1
size: -
J: TRBJ1-4
D: -
DNA: TGCGCCAGCAGCTTAAGCACAGACTATAATGAAAAACTGTTTTTT
CDR3: CASSLSTDYNEKLFF

length: 11
V: TRBV29-1
size: -
J: TRBJ2-1
D: TRBD2
DNA: TGCGCGGGGGGACTTTACAATGAGCAGTTCTTC
CDR3: CAGGLYNEQFF

length: 14
V: TRBV19
size: -
J: TRBJ1-4
D: TRBD1
DNA: TGTGCCAGTAGGGGACAGGGGGCGTCTGAAAAACTGTTTTTT
CDR3: CASRGQGASEKLFF

length: 14
V: TRBV5-1
size: -
J: TRBJ1-2
D: -
DNA: TGCGCCAGCAGCTCGCGGACAGCTGGTTATGGCTACACCTTC
CDR3: CASSSRTAGYGYTF

length: 14
V: TRBV2
size: -
J: TRBJ2-7
D: -
DNA: TGTGCCAGCAGTGAGTTCGGGGACTCCTACGAGCAGTACTTC
CDR3: CASSEFGDSYEQYF

length: 13
V: TRBV5-1
size: -
J: TRBJ2-1
D: TRBD1
DNA: TGCGCCAGCAGCGTCGGACAGGGCCATGAGCAGTTCTTC
CDR3: CASSVGQGHEQFF

length: 17
V: TRBV28
size: -
J: TRBJ1-2
D: TRBD1
DNA: TGTGCCACCATAGGGTCGACCAGGACAGGGCGATTCCATGGCTACACCTTC
CDR3: CATIGSTRTGRFHGYTF

length: 13
V: TRBV30
size: -
J: TRBJ1-4
D: TRBD1
DNA: TGTGCCTGGAGCAGGGACAGGGCTGAAAAACTGTTTTTT
CDR3: CAWSRDRAEKLFF

length: 11
V: TRBV28
size: -
J: TRBJ2-3
D: TRBD2
DNA: TGTGCCAGCAGTTTATACGGGACTACTTATTTT
CDR3: CASSLYGTTYF

length: 15
V: TRBV7-2
size: few
J: TRBJ2-7
D: -
DNA: TGTGCCAGCAAGGCCGACAGGACCAGCTCCTACGAGCAGTACTTC
CDR3: CASKADRTSSYEQYF

length: 14
V: TRBV6-6
size: -
J: TRBJ2-7
D: -
DNA: TGTGCCAGCAGTTTTACAGGGGACTCCAACGAGCAGTACTTC
CDR3: CASSFTGDSNEQYF

length: 18
V: TRBV28
size: few
J: TRBJ2-3
D: TRBD2
DNA: TGTGCCAGCAGTTTACCCCCCTGGGGTAGCGGGGCCACAGATACGCAGTATTTT
CDR3: CASSLPPWGSGATDTQYF

length: 13
V: TRBV7-9
size: few
J: TRBJ1-1
D: -
DNA: TGTGCCAGCAGCTTAGATGGGGGGACTGTAGCTTTCTTT
CDR3: CASSLDGGTVAFF

length: 17
V: TRBV18
size: -
J: TRBJ2-7
D: -
DNA: TGTGCCAGCTCTCCTCCCTATCCAAGGGGGCGGGATGGCGAGCAGTACTTC
CDR3: CASSPPYPRGRDGEQYF

length: 14
V: TRBV14
size: -
J: TRBJ1-1
D: -
DNA: TGTGCCAGCAGCCCCGGGGTCATAGAAGGTGATGCTTTCTTT
CDR3: CASSPGVIEGDAFF

length: 11
V: TRBV30
size: -
J: TRBJ2-7
D: TRBD2
DNA: TGTGCCTGGGCCCTAGCGGCCGAGCAGTACTTC
CDR3: CAWALAAEQYF

length: 18
V: TRBV10-3
size: -
J: TRBJ2-1
D: TRBD2
DNA: TGTGCCATCAGTGAGGTAACTAGCGGGAGGAGCTCCTACAATGAGCAGTTCTTC
CDR3: CAISEVTSGRSSYNEQFF

length: 12
V: TRBV7-3
size: few
J: TRBJ2-2
D: -
DNA: TGTGCCAGCAGCCCCGCGGGCGGGGAGCTGTTTTTT
CDR3: CASSPAGGELFF

length: 15
V: TRBV5-5
size: few
J: TRBJ1-2
D: -
DNA: TGTGCCAGCAGCTTAGCGGGGGGCGCCCACTATGGCTACACCTTC
CDR3: CASSLAGGAHYGYTF

length: 14
V: TRBV5-1
size: -
J: TRBJ2-2
D: TRBD1
DNA: TGCGCCAGCAGCGGGGACAGTCTTACCGGGGAGCTGTTTTTT
CDR3: CASSGDSLTGELFF

length: 13
V: TRBV7-9
size: -
J: TRBJ1-5
D: -
DNA: TGTGCCAGCAGCTTAGGACGGGATCAGCCCCAGCATTTT
CDR3: CASSLGRDQPQHF

length: 14
V: TRBV6-6
size: -
J: TRBJ2-7
D: TRBD1
DNA: TGTGCCAGCAGCCCCGACAGGGTTACTTACGAGCAGTACTTC
CDR3: CASSPDRVTYEQYF

length: 17
V: TRBV4-2
size: -
J: TRBJ2-5
D: TRBD2
DNA: TGTGCCAGCAGCCAAGATGGATTAGCGGGAGGGCCGGTGACCCAGTACTTC
CDR3: CASSQDGLAGGPVTQYF

length: 17
V: TRBV5-1
size: -
J: TRBJ2-4
D: TRBD1
DNA: TGCGCCAGCAGTTCCGGGACAGGGGGCCGCGCCAAAAACATTCAGTACTTC
CDR3: CASSSGTGGRAKNIQYF

length: 17
V: TRBV11-3
size: -
J: TRBJ2-2
D: -
DNA: TGTGCCAGCGAGCGGGGCCGTGGGGGGCAAGCCACCGGGGAGCTGTTTTTT
CDR3: CASERGRGGQATGELFF

length: 19
V: TRBV7-2
size: medium-sized
J: TRBJ2-3
D: TRBD2
DNA: TGTGCCAGCAGCTTAGGAGTAGCGGGGGGGCCAATACGCACAGATACGCAGTATTTT
CDR3: CASSLGVAGGPIRTDTQYF

length: 13
V: TRBV7-3
size: once
J: TRBJ2-1
D: -
DNA: TGTGCCAGCAGCGTTGAGGGCCCGAGGGAGCAGTTCTTC
CDR3: CASSVEGPREQFF

length: 15
V: TRBV6-5
size: -
J: TRBJ2-7
D: TRBD1
DNA: TGTGCCAGCAGTTACTCGCTGACAGGGACCTACGAGCAGTACTTC
CDR3: CASSYSLTGTYEQYF

length: 14
V: TRBV5-1
size: -
J: TRBJ1-1
D: -
DNA: TGCGCCAGCAGCTTGGGGGCCACCCCTGGGGAAGCTTTCTTT
CDR3: CASSLGATPGEAFF

length: 15
V: TRBV5-1
size: few
J: TRBJ2-1
D: TRBD2
DNA: TGCGCCAGCAGATTCAGCGGGACCCGGCACAATGAGCAGTTCTTC
CDR3: CASRFSGTRHNEQFF

length: 14
V: TRBV7-9
size: -
J: TRBJ2-4
D: -
DNA: TGTGCCAGCAGCCTCTGGCTGACCAAAAACATTCAGTACTTC
CDR3: CASSLWLTKNIQYF

length: 14
V: TRBV6-5
size: -
J: TRBJ2-7
D: TRBD1
DNA: TGTGCCAGCAGCCAACCCGGGACAGGGTACGAGCAGTACTTC
CDR3: CASSQPGTGYEQYF

length: 14
V: TRBV7-8
size: -
J: TRBJ1-2
D: TRBD1
DNA: TGTGCCAGCAGGGCAGAAGGAGGGGGCAGTGGCTACACCTTC
CDR3: CASRAEGGGSGYTF